Following are 9 T cell receptor beta chains from one sample sequenced in a study of prognosis after radiotherapy for stage I lung cancer. TCR beta CDR3 was amplified from genomic DNA by two-round multiplex PCR. Round-one PCR had primers specific to each TRBV and TRBJ gene. MiXCR, applied by TCRdb to the multiplex PCR reads, yields one record per CDR3 protein. The table has about 35,000 distinct CDR3 sequences, around 30% seen once. The input for sequencing was PBMCs, taken before or after stereotactic body radiation therapy (not recorded which). These receptors were collected from a donor aged 50 or older with non-small cell lung cancer.

V gene TRBV30 combines with J gene TRBJ2-2; D possibly corresponds to TRBD2 (5 bases). This CDR3 has 17 residues. The ends were cut back, 3 bases at V and 1 base at J, with 18 bases in the middle. Germline CDR1 reads GTSNPN; CDR2 reads SVGIG (reference sequence). Written as DNA, the CDR3 is TGTGCCTGGAGGGGCGCTATCGGGGTGATGAACACCGGGGAGCTGTTTTTT. It is translated as CAWRGAIGVMNTGELFF.

Worth noting for this clonotype: This may stem from a read error, because a much larger clone lies one nucleotide away. V usage is TRBV6-1 and J usage is TRBJ2-3, with a tentative D call TRBD1 (6 bases). The germline V gene has CDR1 MNHNS and CDR2 SASEGT. The CDR3 length is 13 residues. V lost 6 bases, J lost 4 bases, and 11 bases lay in between. This chain's CDR3 is CASSQQGADTQYF. The CDR3 DNA reads TGTGCCAGCAGCCAACAGGGCGCAGATACGCAGTATTTT.

The CDR3 region has the DNA TGTGCCAGCAGCTTAGTGGCGAGACGACCCGGGGGGGCCAACGTCCTGACTTTC. As protein: CASSLVARRPGGANVLTF. This chain links TRBV7-2 with TRBJ2-6; no firm D call. CDR3 size: 18 residues. The germline V gene encodes CDR1 SGHTA and CDR2 FQGNSA. Deletions cut 1 base from V and 4 bases from J, with 17 bases between.

This clonotype has a count of ten or more. Just one base apart from a much larger clone, this may be a read error. This sequence joins TRBV28 and TRBJ2-3; 10 bases agree with TRBD2. The CDR3 loop spans 16 amino acids. Germline loops: CDR1 MDHEN, CDR2 SYDVKM. CDR3 nucleotide sequence: TGTACCAGCAGCCCGGGACTAGCGACGAGCACAGATACGCAGTATTTT. This codes for CTSSPGLATSTDTQYF.

Ten or more counts support this clonotype. The chain combines TRBV20-1 with TRBJ2-7; TRBD2 matches at 7 bases. Germline CDR1 DFQATT, CDR2 SNEGSKA (reference sequence). The CDR3 covers 14 residues. With 0 bases clipped from V and 3 bases from J, the junction kept 5 bases outside the gene matches. The CDR3 nucleotides read TGCAGTGCTAGAGAACCGGGAGGATTCTACGAGCAGTACTTC. Translated, it gives CSAREPGGFYEQYF.

This chain links TRBV27 with TRBJ1-4; D ambiguous. The ends were cut back, 2 bases at V and 5 bases at J, with 6 bases in the middle. Looked up from germline, CDR1 is MNHEY and CDR2 is SMNVEV (reference sequence). The CDR3 is made up of 13 amino acids. The chain's CDR3 is CASSLLPNEKLFF. Written as DNA, the CDR3 is TGTGCCAGCAGTTTACTGCCGAATGAAAAACTGTTTTTT. The whole variable domain, filled in from reference TRBV27 and TRBJ1-4, reads EAQVTQNPRYLITVTGKKLTVTCSQNMNHEYMSWYRQDPGLGLRQIYYSMNVEVTDKGDVPEGYKVSRKEKRNFPLILESPSPNQTSLYFCASSLLPNEKLFFGSGTQLSVL.

This clonotype was observed a few times. A far larger clone is one base from this, pointing to a likely read error. The gene calls are TRBV6-2 or TRBV6-3 and TRBJ2-1; 8 positions match TRBD1. The CDR3 is made up of 16 amino acids. Germline V lookup: CDR1 MNHEY, CDR2 SVGEGT. Unmatched junction bases numbered 11, after V lost 6 bases and J lost 4 bases. The CDR3 here is CASSCTGGSRYNEQFF. CDR3 in DNA: TGTGCCAGCAGCTGTACAGGGGGAAGTCGGTACAATGAGCAGTTCTTC.

This clonotype appeared many times. This chain links TRBV7-2 with TRBJ2-7; 9 bases match TRBD1. The germline gives CDR1 SGHTA, CDR2 FQGNSA. J was trimmed by 3 bases and V by 5 bases; bases with no gene match: 14. CDR3 size: 17 residues. CDR3 nucleotide sequence: TGTGCCAGCAGCCCCGGTCCGGGACAGGGTAGTGGCTACGAGCAGTACTTC. Translating it yields CASSPGPGQGSGYEQYF.

This chain links TRBV7-3 with TRBJ2-1, with a possible D match to TRBD2 (5 bases). Trimming removed 5 bases at V and 0 bases at J, with 14 bases between. This CDR3 region has 16 residues. CDR1 SGHTA and CDR2 FQGTGA come from the germline V gene. The CDR3: CASSRSGSSSYNEQFF. The CDR3, as DNA: TGTGCCAGCAGCCGTTCGGGGTCCAGCTCCTACAATGAGCAGTTCTTC.